The next 5 T cell receptor beta chains were all read from a single sample in a study of blood T cell repertoires in COVID-19. TCRdb's copy holds only in-frame clones and misses some; the assay was immunoSEQ multiplex PCR. This table holds under 250,000 clones, 85% to 90% found once. Sequenced: PBMCs or T cells enriched from blood (not recorded which). All receptors derive from a woman younger than 45 with acute COVID-19.

The chain links TRBV4-1 to TRBJ2-7; 9 nucleotides align to TRBD1. The CDR3 sequence is 15 residues long. The germline gives CDR1 MGHRA, CDR2 YSYEKL. The junction had 6 bases not matched to a gene; V was cut back by 4 bases and J by 2 bases. This CDR3 is CASSLRTGAPYEQYF. In nucleotides, the CDR3 is TGCGCCAGCAGCCTGCGGACAGGGGCGCCCTACGAGCAGTACTTC.

V and J are TRBV7-2 and TRBJ2-2; weak D call: TRBD1 (5 bases). CDR3 length equals 14 residues. Trimming stripped 8 bases from V and 3 bases from J, with 13 bases between. Germline CDR1 reads SGHTA; CDR2 reads FQGNSA. CDR3 in DNA: TGTGCCAGCCCTCGTGGGGCTTACACCGGGGAGCTGTTTTTT. Translating it yields CASPRGAYTGELFF. The full variable domain, with the rest looked up from reference TRBV7-2 and TRBJ2-2, is GAGVSQSPSNKVTEKGKDVELRCDPISGHTALYWYRQSLGQGLEFLIYFQGNSAPDKSGLPSDRFSAERTGGSVSTLTIQRTQQEDSAVYLCASPRGAYTGELFFGEGSRLTVL.

The genes are TRBV5-4 and TRBJ2-1, with D perhaps TRBD2 (6 bases). The V end was cut by 1 base, the J end by 7 bases, with 12 bases between. Germline lookup yields CDR1 SGHNT and CDR2 YYREEE (reference sequence). CDR3 size: 14 residues. The DNA of the CDR3 is TGTGCCAGCAGCTTGTCACTAGCAAGGAATGAGCAGTTCTTC. It yields the protein CASSLSLARNEQFF.

The rearrangement links TRBV2 to TRBJ2-5; D call uncertain. This CDR3 has 14 residues. The V gene lost 7 bases and the J gene lost 4 bases, with 16 bases spanning the gap. Germline lookup yields CDR1 SNHLY and CDR2 FYNNEI. The CDR3 loop reads CASKFGQDVETQYF. CDR3 DNA: TGTGCCAGCAAGTTTGGGCAGGATGTAGAGACCCAGTACTTC.

This clone was observed once. The rearrangement links TRBV27 to TRBJ1-5; D unclear. The CDR3 is 13 residues long. Germline CDR1 MNHEY, CDR2 SMNVEV (reference sequence). V lost 2 bases and J 6 bases, leaving 8 bases between the germline ends. CDR3 sequence: CASSLGRSQPQHF. The CDR3 bases are TGTGCCAGCAGTTTAGGAAGGAGTCAGCCCCAGCATTTT.